Sequencing of this T cell receptor beta chain was carried out in a study of beta chain features in type 1 diabetes. Expressed TCRB transcripts were sequenced after all isolated RNA was converted to cDNA. Sequencing was performed with immunoSEQ multiplex PCR; in TCRdb, only in-frame clones are kept and a portion is missing. The data show approximately 200,000 clones, with 9.6% seen just once and approximately 0.03% held by the top ten. CDR1 and CDR2 (germline): SGHRS, YFSETQ. The CDR3 length is 16 residues. J gave up 3 bases and V 0 bases, and 6 bases lay outside the gene matches. The rearrangement links TRBV5-1 to TRBJ1-5, with 7 bases that match TRBD1. The sample comprised naive CD4+ T cells from blood. The clonotype comes from a woman aged 18-29 years in good health. The CDR3 here is CASSLGQGGINQPQHF. CDR3 DNA sequence: TGCGCCAGCAGCTTGGGACAGGGAGGTATCAATCAGCCCCAGCATTTT.